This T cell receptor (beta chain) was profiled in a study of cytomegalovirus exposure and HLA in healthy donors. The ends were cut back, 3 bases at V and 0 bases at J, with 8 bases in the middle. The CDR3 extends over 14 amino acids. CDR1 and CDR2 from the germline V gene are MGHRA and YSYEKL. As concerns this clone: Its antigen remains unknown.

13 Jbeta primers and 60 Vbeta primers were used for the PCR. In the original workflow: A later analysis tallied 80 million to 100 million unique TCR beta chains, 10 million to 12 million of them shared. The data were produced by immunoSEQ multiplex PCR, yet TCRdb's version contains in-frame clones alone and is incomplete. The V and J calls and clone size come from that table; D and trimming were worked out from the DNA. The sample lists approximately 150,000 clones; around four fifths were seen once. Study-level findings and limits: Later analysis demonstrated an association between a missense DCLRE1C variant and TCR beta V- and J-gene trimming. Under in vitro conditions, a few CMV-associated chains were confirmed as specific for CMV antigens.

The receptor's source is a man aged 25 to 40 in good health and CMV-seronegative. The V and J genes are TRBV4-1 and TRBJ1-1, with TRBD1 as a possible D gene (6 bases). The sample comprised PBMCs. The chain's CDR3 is CASSQTGMNTEAFF. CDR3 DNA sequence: TGCGCCAGCAGCCAGACAGGTATGAACACTGAAGCTTTCTTT.